The TCR beta chain under discussion was sequenced for a study of shared clonotypes between healthy human individuals. Study-level points and caveats: Sampling covered blood only; tissue repertoires likely differ. What rarefaction showed was incomplete sorted-subset sequencing despite large depth.

This CDR3 has 14 amino acids. Germline V gives CDR1 MNHNY, CDR2 SVGAGI (reference sequence). V shed 3 bases and J shed 2 bases, with 11 bases lying between them. Assay: immunoSEQ multiplex PCR; the TCRdb copy retains only in-frame clones and omits some. The sample has 2,500,000 or so clones; around nine tenths are singletons. In regard to this clone: The antigen is not known.

Sequenced sample: naive CD4+ T cells sorted from blood. Subset described: CD45RA+ positively selected. The rearrangement links TRBV6-6 to TRBJ2-7; no definite D call. The receptor was isolated from a young man in good health. The CDR3 nucleotides are TGTGCCAGCAGTTATGGACCGAACACCTACGAGCAGTACTTC. It is translated as CASSYGPNTYEQYF.